The clone carrying this T cell receptor beta chain has just one count. Its antigen is not identified. Germline CDR1 and CDR2: SGDLS and YYNGEE. V lost 4 bases and J 4 bases, leaving 18 bases between the germline ends. The length of the CDR3 is 16 residues. This sample is drawn from a study of shared clonotypes between healthy human individuals. Across the whole study: Aged 18 to 49, the donors were a couple of women and a few men. A donor's plate count was three for CD4 naive and three for CD4 memory; CD8 naive had two and CD8 memory one. Study conclusions and caveats: Clonotype sharing among donors was thought likely to change with sequencing depth. Only a few donors were included, so the genetic and exposure-history diversity represented was limited.

Produced via immunoSEQ multiplex PCR; TCRdb's table is partial and in-frame only. The sample has around 1.6 million clones, 95% to 99% seen once; the top ten hold about 0.42%. This TCR was recovered from a man between 25 and 39 years old in good health. The J gene is TRBJ1-3, the V gene TRBV9; maybe TRBD1 (6 bases). The sequencing sample was made of naive CD4+ T cells sorted from blood. Subset given: CD45RA+ positively selected. The CDR3 reads CASSPTGPRGGNTIYF. The DNA for the CDR3 is TGTGCCAGCAGCCCCACAGGGCCGCGGGGCGGAAACACCATATATTTT. Variable domain in full (rest from reference TRBV9 and TRBJ1-3): DSGVTQTPKHLITATGQRVTLRCSPRSGDLSVYWYQQSLDQGLQFLIQYYNGEERAKGNILERFSAQQFPDLHSELNLSSLELGDSALYFCASSPTGPRGGNTIYFGEGSWLTVV.